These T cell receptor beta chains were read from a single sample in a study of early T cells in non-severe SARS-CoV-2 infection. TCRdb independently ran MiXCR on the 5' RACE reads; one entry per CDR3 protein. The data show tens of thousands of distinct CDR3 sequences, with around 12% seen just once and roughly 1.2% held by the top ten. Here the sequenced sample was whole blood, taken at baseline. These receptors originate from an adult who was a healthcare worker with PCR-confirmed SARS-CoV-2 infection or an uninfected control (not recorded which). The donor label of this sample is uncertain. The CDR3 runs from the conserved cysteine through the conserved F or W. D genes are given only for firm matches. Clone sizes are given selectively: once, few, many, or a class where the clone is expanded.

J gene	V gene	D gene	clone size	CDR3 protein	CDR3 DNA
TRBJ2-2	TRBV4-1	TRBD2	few	CASSQESGGNTGELFF	TGCGCCAGCAGCCAGGAAAGCGGGGGGAACACCGGGGAGCTGTTTTTT
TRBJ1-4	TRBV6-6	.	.	CASIGSTEKLFF	TGTGCCAGCATCGGGAGTACCGAAAAACTGTTTTTT
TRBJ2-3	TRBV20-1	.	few	CSARTDTSTDTQYF	TGCAGTGCCCGCACAGACACCTCCACAGATACGCAGTATTTT
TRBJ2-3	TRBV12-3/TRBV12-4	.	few	CASRAGGTTQYF	TGTGCCAGCAGGGCCGGGGGCACGACGCAGTATTTT
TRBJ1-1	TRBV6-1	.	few	CASSVSSYTEAFF	TGTGCCAGCAGTGTTAGTTCTTACACTGAAGCTTTCTTT
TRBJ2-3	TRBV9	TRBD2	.	CASSPLYGGTADTQYF	TGTGCCAGCAGCCCACTTTACGGGGGGACCGCAGATACGCAGTATTTT
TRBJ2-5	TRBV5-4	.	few	CASSLGRMGVQETQYF	TGTGCCAGCAGCTTGGGACGGATGGGGGTCCAAGAGACCCAGTACTTC
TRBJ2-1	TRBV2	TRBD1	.	CASSEDRAHEQFF	TGTGCCAGCAGCGAAGACAGGGCCCATGAGCAGTTCTTC
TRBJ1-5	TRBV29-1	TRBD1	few	CSVSGGTGVNQPQHF	TGCAGCGTTTCGGGGGGGACAGGAGTAAATCAGCCCCAGCATTTT
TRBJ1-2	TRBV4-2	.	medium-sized	CASSQDSAKNYGYTF	TGTGCCAGCAGCCAAGACAGCGCCAAAAACTATGGCTACACCTTC
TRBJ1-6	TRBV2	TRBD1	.	CASSDTGGLSPLHF	TGTGCCAGCAGTGATACAGGGGGCCTATCACCCCTCCACTTT
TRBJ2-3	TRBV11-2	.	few	CASSLGTLGTQYF	TGTGCCAGCAGCCTGGGGACCCTGGGTACGCAGTATTTT
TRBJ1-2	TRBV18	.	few	CASSPQSANYGYTF	TGTGCCAGCTCACCACAGAGTGCTAACTATGGCTACACCTTC
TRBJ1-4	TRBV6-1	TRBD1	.	CASRDRGLSNEKLFF	TGTGCCAGCAGGGACAGGGGCTTATCTAATGAAAAACTGTTTTTT
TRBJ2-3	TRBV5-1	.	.	CASSLPSDTQYF	TGCGCCAGCAGCTTGCCATCAGATACGCAGTATTTT
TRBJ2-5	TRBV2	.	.	CASSEGSPPFYF	TGTGCCAGCAGTGAAGGAAGTCCACCCTTTTACTTC
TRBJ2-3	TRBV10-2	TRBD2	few	CASSEIGGADTQYF	TGCGCCAGCAGTGAGATCGGGGGGGCTGATACGCAGTATTTT
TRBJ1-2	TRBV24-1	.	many	CATSDTSPSRYGYTF	TGTGCCACCAGTGATACATCCCCATCTCGCTATGGCTACACCTTC
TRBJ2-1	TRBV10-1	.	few	CASSAFQGYEQFF	TGCGCCAGCAGTGCGTTCCAGGGCTATGAGCAGTTCTTC
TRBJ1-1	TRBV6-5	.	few	CASSLGTSTEAFF	TGTGCCAGCAGTCTCGGGACGAGCACTGAAGCTTTCTTT
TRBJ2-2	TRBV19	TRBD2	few	CASSRLAGGRNTGELFF	TGTGCCAGTAGTAGACTAGCGGGGGGCCGGAACACCGGGGAGCTGTTTTTT
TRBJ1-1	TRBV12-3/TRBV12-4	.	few	CASSLASRNTEAFF	TGTGCCAGCAGTTTAGCTTCTAGGAACACTGAAGCTTTCTTT
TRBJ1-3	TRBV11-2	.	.	CASSTTTGTSGNTIYF	TGTGCCAGCAGCACAACGACTGGGACCTCTGGAAACACCATATATTTT
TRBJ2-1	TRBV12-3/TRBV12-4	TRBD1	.	CATPRRQGDMEQFF	TGTGCCACCCCTCGACGGCAGGGGGACATGGAGCAGTTCTTC
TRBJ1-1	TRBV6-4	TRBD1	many	CASLKPILTGGFEAFF	TGTGCCAGCCTGAAACCCATCCTGACAGGGGGCTTTGAAGCTTTCTTT
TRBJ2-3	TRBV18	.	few	CASSPCSGPSTDTQYF	TGTGCCAGCTCTCCCTGTAGCGGTCCTAGCACAGATACGCAGTATTTT
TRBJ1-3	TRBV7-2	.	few	CASSLGRTHRNTIYF	TGTGCCAGCAGCTTAGGTAGAACCCACAGAAACACCATATATTTT
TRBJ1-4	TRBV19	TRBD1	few	CASRTLLGTGIEKLFF	TGTGCCAGTAGAACTCTCCTCGGGACAGGGATTGAAAAACTGTTTTTT
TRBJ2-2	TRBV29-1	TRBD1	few	CSVQGDRGTNTGELFF	TGCAGCGTGCAAGGGGACAGGGGGACCAACACCGGGGAGCTGTTTTTT
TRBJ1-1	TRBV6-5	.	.	CASSYHGSRGRNTEAFF	TGTGCCAGCAGTTACCATGGGTCTCGGGGCCGGAACACTGAAGCTTTCTTT
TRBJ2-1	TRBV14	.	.	CASSQDRRGPYNEQFF	TGTGCCAGCAGCCAAGATAGGCGGGGGCCGTACAATGAGCAGTTCTTC
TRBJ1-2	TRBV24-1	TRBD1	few	CATSARRGQIYGYTF	TGTGCCACCAGTGCCCGTCGGGGACAGATCTATGGCTACACCTTC
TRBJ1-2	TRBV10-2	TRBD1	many	CASTVRQGRPDGYTF	TGCGCCAGCACCGTTAGACAGGGGCGACCGGATGGCTACACCTTC
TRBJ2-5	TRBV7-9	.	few	CASSDDLYQETQYF	TGTGCCAGCAGCGACGACTTGTACCAAGAGACCCAGTACTTC
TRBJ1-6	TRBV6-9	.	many	CASSSVPNSPLHF	TGTGCCAGCAGTTCGGTTCCCAATTCACCCCTCCACTTT
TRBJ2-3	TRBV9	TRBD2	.	CASSVDVRGTPSTDTQYF	TGTGCCAGCAGCGTAGATGTGCGGGGGACCCCTAGCACAGATACGCAGTATTTT
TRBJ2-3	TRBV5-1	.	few	CASSQPTLDTQYF	TGCGCCAGCAGCCAACCGACCTTGGATACGCAGTATTTT
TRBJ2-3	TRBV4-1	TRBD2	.	CASSHRTSGTDTQYF	TGCGCCAGCAGCCACAGGACTAGCGGCACAGATACGCAGTATTTT
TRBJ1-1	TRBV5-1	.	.	CASSLDGGSNTEAFF	TGCGCCAGCAGCTTGGACGGAGGGTCGAACACTGAAGCTTTCTTT
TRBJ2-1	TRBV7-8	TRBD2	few	CASRLAEYNEQFF	TGTGCCAGCCGGCTAGCGGAATACAATGAGCAGTTCTTC
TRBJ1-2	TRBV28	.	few	CASSERPDLNGYTF	TGTGCCAGCAGTGAGCGTCCGGACCTTAATGGCTACACCTTC
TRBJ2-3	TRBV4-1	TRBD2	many	CASSQVFSGGGTDTQYF	TGCGCCAGCAGCCAAGTTTTTAGCGGGGGTGGCACAGATACGCAGTATTTT
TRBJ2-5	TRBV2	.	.	CASRELIETQYF	TGTGCCAGCAGGGAACTAATCGAGACCCAGTACTTC
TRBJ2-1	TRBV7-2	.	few	CASSFQTYNEQFF	TGTGCCAGCAGCTTTCAGACCTACAATGAGCAGTTCTTC
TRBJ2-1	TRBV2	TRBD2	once	CASSLLATRDNEQFF	TGTGCCAGCAGCTTACTAGCGACCAGAGACAATGAGCAGTTCTTC
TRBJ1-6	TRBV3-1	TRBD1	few	CASSQDKGAMNSPLHF	TGTGCCAGCAGCCAAGATAAGGGGGCCATGAATTCACCCCTCCACTTT
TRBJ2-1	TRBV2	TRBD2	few	CASSGTSGGLYNEQFF	TGTGCCAGCAGTGGGACTAGCGGGGGCCTTTACAATGAGCAGTTCTTC
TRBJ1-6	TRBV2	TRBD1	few	CASRPGTAYNSPLHF	TGTGCCAGCAGGCCCGGGACAGCTTATAATTCACCCCTCCACTTT
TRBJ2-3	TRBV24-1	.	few	CATSDSTSKAQYF	TGTGCCACCAGTGATTCAACTAGCAAGGCGCAGTATTTT
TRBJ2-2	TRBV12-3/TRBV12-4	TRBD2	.	CASSPGLAGVNTGELFF	TGTGCCAGCAGCCCGGGACTAGCGGGCGTTAACACCGGGGAGCTGTTTTTT
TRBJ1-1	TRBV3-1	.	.	CASSQDGAQARSTEAFF	TGTGCCAGCAGCCAAGATGGGGCACAGGCGAGGAGCACTGAAGCTTTCTTT
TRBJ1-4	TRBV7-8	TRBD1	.	CASSFITKDRLLPTNEKLFF	TGTGCCAGCAGCTTTATTACTAAGGACAGGCTTTTACCAACTAATGAAAAACTGTTTTTT
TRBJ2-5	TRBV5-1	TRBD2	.	CASSSLAGQETQYF	TGCGCCAGCAGTTCTCTAGCGGGGCAAGAGACCCAGTACTTC
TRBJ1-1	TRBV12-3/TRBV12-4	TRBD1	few	CASSPGQGAMNTEAFF	TGTGCCAGCAGCCCCGGACAGGGCGCGATGAACACTGAAGCTTTCTTT
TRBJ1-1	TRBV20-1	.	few	CSARDRSWDTEAFF	TGCAGTGCTAGAGATAGAAGCTGGGACACTGAAGCTTTCTTT